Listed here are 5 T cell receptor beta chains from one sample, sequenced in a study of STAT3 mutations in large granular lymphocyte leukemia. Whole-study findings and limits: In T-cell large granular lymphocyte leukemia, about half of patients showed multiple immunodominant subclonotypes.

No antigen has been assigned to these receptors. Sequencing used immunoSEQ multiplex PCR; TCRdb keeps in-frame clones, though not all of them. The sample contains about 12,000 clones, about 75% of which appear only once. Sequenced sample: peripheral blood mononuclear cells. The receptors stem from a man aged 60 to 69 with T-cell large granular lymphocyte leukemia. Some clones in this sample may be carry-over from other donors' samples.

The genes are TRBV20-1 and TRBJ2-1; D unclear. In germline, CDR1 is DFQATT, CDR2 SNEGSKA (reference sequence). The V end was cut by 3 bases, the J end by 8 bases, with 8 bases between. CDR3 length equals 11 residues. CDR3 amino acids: CSASVLDEQFF. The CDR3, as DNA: TGCAGTGCTAGCGTCCTGGATGAGCAGTTCTTC.

Here the CDR3 reads CAWSEGHRNTEAFF. The CDR3 DNA reads TGTGCCTGGAGTGAGGGACACCGGAACACTGAAGCTTTCTTT. This rearrangement joins TRBV30 to TRBJ1-1; TRBD1 is a possible D gene (6 bases). Per the germline V gene, CDR1 is GTSNPN and CDR2 is SVGIG (reference sequence). Trimming left V 1 base short and J 1 base short, with 10 bases between. The CDR3 is made up of 14 amino acids.

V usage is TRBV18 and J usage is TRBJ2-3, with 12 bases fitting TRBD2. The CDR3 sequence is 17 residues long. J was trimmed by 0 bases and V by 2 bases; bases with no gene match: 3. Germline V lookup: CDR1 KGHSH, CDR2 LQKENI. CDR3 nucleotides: TGTGCCAGCTCACCATTGGGACTAGCGGGTAGCACAGATACGCAGTATTTT. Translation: CASSPLGLAGSTDTQYF.

CDR3 amino acids: CASSYGQGATQPQHF. The CDR3 region has the DNA TGTGCCAGCAGCTACGGACAGGGGGCAACTCAGCCCCAGCATTTT. The chain uses TRBV27 and TRBJ1-5; 11 nucleotides align to TRBD1. Germline CDR1 is MNHEY and CDR2 is SMNVEV (reference sequence). V trimming: 6 bases; J trimming: 6 bases; junction bases outside the gene matches: 7. The length of the CDR3 is 15 residues.

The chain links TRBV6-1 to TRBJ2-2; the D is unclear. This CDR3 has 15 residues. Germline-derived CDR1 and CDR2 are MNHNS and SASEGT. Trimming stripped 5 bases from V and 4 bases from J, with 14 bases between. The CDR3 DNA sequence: TGTGCCAGCAGTCCCTACCCACAAAGCACCGGGGAGCTGTTTTTT. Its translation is CASSPYPQSTGELFF.